Below, 17 T cell receptor beta chains from the same sample are listed, as sequenced in a study of cytomegalovirus exposure and HLA in healthy donors. The PCR ran on 60 Vbeta and 13 Jbeta primers. TCRdb's table, derived via immunoSEQ multiplex PCR, lists solely in-frame clones and lacks some. The sample holds some 140,000 clones, roughly three quarters seen once. The sequenced sample consisted of PBMCs. The receptors originated from a man aged 18 to 35 in good health and CMV-seronegative.

This chain links TRBV6-6 with TRBJ2-1; tentatively, D is TRBD2 (7 bases). This CDR3 has 15 residues. V was pared by 2 bases and J by 2 bases, with 10 bases between. Germline-derived CDR1 and CDR2 are MNHNY and SVGAGI (reference sequence). The CDR3 DNA is TGTGCCAGCAGTTACGGGGGGGGCCCCTACAATGAGCAGTTCTTC. Protein: CASSYGGGPYNEQFF.

V and J are TRBV2 and TRBJ2-5; no clear D gene. Germline V CDR1 and CDR2: SNHLY, FYNNEI. Trimming left V 3 bases short and J 5 bases short, with 4 bases between. The CDR3 runs 11 residues. This CDR3 is CASSEEETQYF. For the CDR3, the DNA is TGTGCCAGCAGTGAGGAGGAGACCCAGTACTTC.

V usage is TRBV20-1 and J usage is TRBJ1-4, with D perhaps TRBD1 (5 bases). The CDR3 sequence is 10 residues long. Germline-derived CDR1 and CDR2 are DFQATT and SNEGSKA (reference sequence). Trimming stripped 6 bases from V and 7 bases from J, with 6 bases between. The CDR3 coding sequence is TGCAGTGCGGGGCGTGAAAAACTGTTTTTT. This codes for CSAGREKLFF.

The chain is built from TRBV6-5 and TRBJ1-2; a weak D match, TRBD1 (5 bases). The length of the CDR3 is 14 residues. The V gene's germline CDR1 is MNHEY and CDR2 SVGAGI. V was pared by 2 bases and J by 1 base, with 8 bases between. CDR3 residues: CASSYGAFNYGYTF. In DNA form, the CDR3 reads TGTGCCAGCAGTTACGGGGCCTTTAACTATGGCTACACCTTC.

The chain combines TRBV27 with TRBJ2-5; 7 bases are a match to TRBD1. V was clipped by 5 bases and J by 5 bases; unmatched bases: 8. The CDR3 totals 14 residues. From germline, CDR1 is MNHEY and CDR2 SMNVEV (reference sequence). The CDR3 sequence is CASSNRGSLETQYF. In DNA, the CDR3 is TGTGCCAGCAGTAACAGGGGAAGTTTGGAGACCCAGTACTTC.

The rearrangement joins TRBV29-1 to TRBJ1-2, with TRBD1 matching over 10 bases. The CDR3 contains 17 residues. V gave up 4 bases and J gave up 5 bases; unmatched junction bases: 16. The germline V gene has CDR1 SQVTM and CDR2 ANQGSEA. CDR3 coding DNA: TGCAGCGTTGTGGGCCGGGACAGGGGCCACATCCATTATGGCTACACCTTC. Translation: CSVVGRDRGHIHYGYTF.

The chain has TRBV19 and TRBJ1-2; perhaps TRBD1 as D (5 bases). V was cut by 7 bases and J by 6 bases, with 21 bases left in between. The germline CDR1 and CDR2 sequences are LNHDA and SQIVND (reference sequence). The CDR3 extends over 15 amino acids. The DNA for the CDR3 is TGTGCCAGTATCGCAGACCCTCGACAGATTAATGGCTACACCTTC. It yields the protein CASIADPRQINGYTF.

The chain has TRBV6-5 and TRBJ2-5, with 7 bases fitting TRBD1. The germline gives CDR1 MNHEY, CDR2 SVGAGI. The CDR3 runs to 14 residues. V lost 2 bases, J lost 2 bases, and 2 bases stayed unmatched. The CDR3 loop reads CASSYGTAQETQYF. The DNA for the CDR3 is TGTGCCAGCAGTTACGGGACAGCTCAAGAGACCCAGTACTTC.

The chain joins TRBV6-6 to TRBJ2-7, with 7 bases identical to TRBD1. The CDR3 runs to 13 residues. V shed 6 bases, J shed 6 bases, and the junction held 8 bases outside the gene matches. Germline CDR1 is MNHNY and CDR2 is SVGAGI (reference sequence). CDR3 protein: CASSAGTASEQYF. CDR3 bases: TGTGCCAGCAGCGCCGGGACAGCCTCCGAGCAGTACTTC.

J is TRBJ1-6 and V is TRBV5-5; D is unresolved. CDR1 SGHKS and CDR2 YYEKEE come from the germline V gene (reference sequence). The CDR3 consists of 13 residues. V was shortened by 1 base and J by 4 bases, with 3 bases between the two germline ends. This CDR3 reads CASSLPYNSPLHF. The CDR3 bases are TGTGCCAGCAGCTTGCCTTATAATTCACCCCTCCACTTT. The entire variable domain, with the rest obtained from reference TRBV5-5 and TRBJ1-6, is as follows: DAGVTQSPTHLIKTRGQQVTLRCSPISGHKSVSWYQQVLGQGPQFIFQYYEKEERGRGNFPDRFSARQFPNYSSELNVNALLLGDSALYLCASSLPYNSPLHFGNGTRLTVT.

V gene TRBV18 combines with J gene TRBJ1-1, with a weak D call TRBD1 (6 bases). Trimming removed 6 bases from V and 0 bases from J, with 11 bases in between. Per germline, CDR1 KGHSH and CDR2 LQKENI. The CDR3 covers 14 residues. The CDR3 coding sequence is TGTGCCAGCTCTGGACAGACCTTGAACACTGAAGCTTTCTTT. This encodes CASSGQTLNTEAFF.

This clone occurred once. The rearrangement links TRBV6-5 to TRBJ2-5; possible D gene TRBD2, 7 bases. The end of the DNA aligns better with TRBJ2-7, so the J call may be wrong. CDR1 is MNHEY, CDR2 SVGAGI, per germline. There are 13 residues in the CDR3. DNA of the CDR3: TGTGCCAGCAGTCAGGGGAGGGCCTACGAGCAGTACTTC. Translated, it gives CASSQGRAYEQYF.

The rearrangement joins TRBV10-3 to TRBJ1-1; possible D gene TRBD1, 5 bases. The length of the CDR3 is 15 residues. Germline V lookup: CDR1 ENHRY, CDR2 SYGVKD. Trimming took 2 bases from V and 1 from J, leaving 11 bases between them. Here the CDR3 DNA reads TGTGCCATCAGTGAGAGCGGGGCATCGAACACTGAAGCTTTCTTT. Amino acid sequence: CAISESGASNTEAFF.

This clone was seen a single time. V and J are TRBV2 and TRBJ1-3; weak D call: TRBD1 (6 bases). V lost 3 bases to trimming and J lost 3 bases, with 15 bases between them. The CDR3 has 16 residues. Germline CDR1 is SNHLY and CDR2 is FYNNEI. The CDR3 nucleotides are TGTGCCAGCAGTGATACCCCAGGGGCGGGTGGAAACACCATATATTTT. As protein: CASSDTPGAGGNTIYF.

This clone was observed a single time. V is TRBV15 and J is TRBJ1-2, with TRBD1 identical over 8 bases. Trimming at V came to 7 bases and at J to 4 bases, leaving 17 bases not matched to a gene. This CDR3 contains 17 residues. Germline lookup yields CDR1 LNHNV and CDR2 YYDKDF (reference sequence). The CDR3 here is CATTRVGGTGTFYGYTF. CDR3 DNA sequence: TGTGCCACCACCCGGGTAGGAGGGACAGGCACGTTCTATGGCTACACCTTC.

This chain uses TRBV12-5 with TRBJ2-2; TRBD1 aligns across 10 bases. J lost 3 bases, V lost 4 bases, and 5 bases had no gene match. Germline V lookup: CDR1 LGHNT, CDR2 FRNRAP. The CDR3 runs 16 residues. The CDR3 here is CASGYRTGGDTGELFF. The CDR3 DNA follows: TGTGCTAGTGGTTACCGGACAGGGGGAGACACCGGGGAGCTGTTTTTT.

The chain recombines TRBV7-2 with TRBJ1-5, with 10 bases matching TRBD1. The CDR3 loop spans 16 amino acids. Trimming cost V 0 bases and J 4 bases; bases outside gene matches: 3. Looked up from germline, CDR1 is SGHTA and CDR2 is FQGNSA. The CDR3 is CASSLAADRGNQPQHF. The CDR3 nucleotides read TGTGCCAGCAGCTTAGCCGCGGACAGGGGGAATCAGCCCCAGCATTTT.